The 4 T cell receptor beta chains listed next were all sequenced from one sample in a study of beta chain features in type 1 diabetes. The study's findings and limits: Significant though moderate, a shortening of TCRB CDR3s appeared in all four CD4+ subsets of Type 1 diabetes patients.

The whole isolated RNA underwent reverse transcription, so sequencing captured expressed TCRB transcripts. Sequencing used immunoSEQ multiplex PCR; TCRdb keeps in-frame clones, though not all of them. The table has about 710,000 clones, more than 12% seen once. Antigen specificity for these receptors is unknown. The sample taken for sequencing was naive CD4+ T cells from blood. The receptors originated from a man in his late teens or twenties with type 1 diabetes.

Details on this clone: The sample contains more than one DNA sequence encoding this CDR3. This chain joins TRBV30 and TRBJ1-3; no reliable D call. The CDR3 totals 13 residues. Trimming took 2 bases from V and 0 from J, leaving 5 bases between them. Germline CDR1 GTSNPN, CDR2 SVGIG (reference sequence). CDR3 residues: CAWSTGSGNTIYF. For the CDR3, the DNA is TGTGCCTGGAGTACGGGCTCTGGAAACACCATATATTTT.

The CDR3 region is CASSAQGKGTEAFF. In nucleotides, the CDR3 is TGTGCCAGCAGCGCCCAGGGAAAGGGCACTGAAGCTTTCTTT. The chain has TRBV7-8 and TRBJ1-1, with D perhaps TRBD1 (5 bases). CDR3 size: 14 residues. Germline loops: CDR1 SGHVS, CDR2 FQNEAQ. Deletions cut 5 bases from V and 4 bases from J, with 14 bases between.

This clone was recorded a few times. The chain has TRBV28 and TRBJ2-4; D gene ambiguous. The CDR3 has 12 residues. The germline V gene has CDR1 MDHEN and CDR2 SYDVKM. The V end was cut by 8 bases, the J end by 0 bases, with 5 bases between. This CDR3 is CASSLAKNIQYF. In DNA form, the CDR3 reads TGTGCCAGCTCTTTAGCCAAAAACATTCAGTACTTC.

This clone was detected only a few times. CDR3 coding DNA: TGTGCTAGTGGTACCGAGTATGAGCAGTTCTTC. This encodes CASGTEYEQFF. The rearrangement joins TRBV12-5 to TRBJ2-1; the D is unclear. In germline, CDR1 is LGHNT, CDR2 FRNRAP. The CDR3 totals 11 residues. V lost 5 bases and J 8 bases, leaving 7 bases between the germline ends. The full variable domain, in which reference TRBV12-5 and TRBJ2-1 provide the parts outside the CDR3, is DARVTQTPRHKVTEMGQEVTMRCQPILGHNTVFWYRQTMMQGLELLAYFRNRAPLDDSGMPKDRFSAEMPDATLATLKIQPSEPRDSAVYFCASGTEYEQFFGPGTRLTVL.